Reported below is one T cell receptor (beta chain). Its cognate antigen is unknown. Libraries were prepared by immunoSEQ multiplex PCR; TCRdb keeps only in-frame clonotypes and omits some of them. The sample records about 2.3 million clones, 90% to 95% being singletons. The data stem from a study of shared clonotypes between healthy human individuals. Study results and limitations: Rarefaction showed that sequencing of sorted subsets was incomplete (despite large depth).

The sequenced sample was naive CD4+ T cells from PBMCs. Subset meaning: CD45RA+ positively selected. This TCR was sampled from a young man in good health. Some clones in this sample may be carry-over from other donors' samples.

Written as DNA, the CDR3 is TGTGCCGTCCCAACCCCCGGGACTAGCGGCAATGAGCAGTTCTTC. This encodes CAVPTPGTSGNEQFF. This chain uses TRBV7-9 with TRBJ2-1; TRBD2 agrees at 11 bases. The CDR3 has 15 amino acids. J was trimmed by 6 bases and V by 11 bases; bases with no gene match: 12. Germline assignment: CDR1 SEHNR and CDR2 FQNEAQ (reference sequence).